Below, 7 T cell receptor beta chains from the same sample are listed, as sequenced in a study of cytomegalovirus exposure and HLA in healthy donors. PCR used 60 Vbeta primers and 13 Jbeta primers. Clones were read by immunoSEQ multiplex PCR, and TCRdb kept only the in-frame ones, dropping some. This table lists tens of thousands of clones. The sample comprised PBMCs. Source of these receptors: a woman in her forties or fifties in good health and CMV-seropositive.

The J gene is TRBJ2-6, the V gene TRBV30; D is perhaps TRBD1 (8 bases). Trimming removed 2 bases at V and 0 bases at J, with 23 bases between. Germline V lookup: CDR1 GTSNPN, CDR2 SVGIG (reference sequence). This CDR3 spans 20 amino acids. CDR3 residues: CAWSKQGGVTLGSGANVLTF. In DNA form, the CDR3 reads TGTGCCTGGAGTAAACAGGGGGGGGTGACTCTAGGCTCTGGGGCCAACGTCCTGACTTTC.

The V gene is TRBV29-1, the J gene TRBJ2-2, with 15 positions matching TRBD2. The V gene's germline CDR1 is SQVTM and CDR2 ANQGSEA. The ends lost 3 bases at V and 3 bases at J; junction bases unmatched: 5. This CDR3 is 17 amino acids long. This CDR3 reads CSVDRTSGGGYTGELFF. CDR3 DNA: TGCAGCGTTGACCGGACTAGCGGGGGGGGGTACACCGGGGAGCTGTTTTTT.

The chain is built from TRBV7-9 and TRBJ1-1; a possible D gene is TRBD1 (6 bases). Trimming stripped 3 bases from V and 3 bases from J, with 14 bases between. Germline V lookup: CDR1 SEHNR, CDR2 FQNEAQ (reference sequence). The CDR3 runs 15 residues. The CDR3: CASSFGYREYTEAFF. In nucleotides, the CDR3 is TGTGCCAGCAGCTTCGGCTACAGGGAGTACACTGAAGCTTTCTTT.

The V gene is TRBV6-6, the J gene TRBJ2-1; tentatively, D is TRBD2 (5 bases). Between the trimmed V and J ends, which lost 8 bases and 2 bases, there was a span of 13 bases. The germline V gene has CDR1 MNHNY and CDR2 SVGAGI (reference sequence). This CDR3 is built from 14 residues. The CDR3, as DNA: TGTGCCAGCCGTGACTACACCCCCTACAATGAGCAGTTCTTC. Protein sequence: CASRDYTPYNEQFF.

The chain carries TRBV19 and TRBJ2-7; 9 positions agree with TRBD1. The CDR3 consists of 16 residues. Germline V gives CDR1 LNHDA, CDR2 SQIVND (reference sequence). V dropped 1 base and J dropped 3; count of bases not matched to a gene: 7. Written as DNA, the CDR3 is TGTGCCAGTAGTATAGTTCCGGGACAGGGATTCTACGAGCAGTACTTC. This gives the protein CASSIVPGQGFYEQYF.

This rearrangement joins TRBV28 to TRBJ1-2; D perhaps matches TRBD1 (6 bases). Trimming shortened V by 8 bases and J by 7 bases, and 20 bases separated the two germline ends. CDR3 length: 14 residues. CDR1 is MDHEN, CDR2 SYDVKM, per germline. The CDR3 protein is CASEFGRGVGGYTF. The CDR3, as DNA: TGTGCCAGCGAATTTGGGAGGGGGGTAGGTGGCTACACCTTC.

The chain is built from TRBV7-2 and TRBJ1-1, with TRBD1 identical over 7 bases. Per germline, CDR1 SGHTA and CDR2 FQGNSA. The J segment lost 6 bases and the V segment lost 5 bases, leaving 6 bases of the junction unmatched. The CDR3 extends over 13 amino acids. CDR3 loop: CASSNGQAPEAFF. The CDR3 coding sequence is TGTGCCAGCAGCAACGGACAGGCCCCTGAAGCTTTCTTT.